This is a list of T cell receptor beta chains from one sample in a study of T cell responses to AZD1222 COVID-19 vaccine. Measured with immunoSEQ multiplex PCR; TCRdb has only the in-frame clones, and not every one. The sample contains approximately 180,000 clones, 85% to 90% of which appear only once. The input for sequencing was peripheral blood, taken on day 0 of AZD1222 vaccination. The receptor source for this set is an adult in good health. Both conserved end residues are part of each CDR3. The D gene is left open where the match is weak. Only some rows state a clone size, as once, few, many or a class for expanded clones.

CDR3aa,CDR3nt,abundance,v_gene,j_gene,d_gene
CASSLLPRETQYF,TGTGCCAGCAGCTTGCTTCCCAGAGAGACCCAGTACTTC,.,TRBV5-4,TRBJ2-5,.
CASSPRLVNTIYF,TGTGCCAGCAGCCCCCGCCTCGTAAACACCATATATTTT,.,TRBV3-1/TRBV3-2,TRBJ1-3,.
CASSSTEASAYNEQFF,TGCGCCAGCTCTTCAACCGAGGCTAGCGCATACAATGAGCAGTTCTTC,.,TRBV5-1,TRBJ2-1,.
CASSSGRDWRYF,TGTGCCAGCAGCTCCGGACGGGACTGGCGGTACTTC,few,TRBV5-6,TRBJ2-7,.
CASSRDRGNQPQHF,TGTGCCAGCAGTCGGGACAGGGGGAATCAGCCCCAGCATTTT,.,TRBV2,TRBJ1-5,TRBD1
CASRNSGNTIYF,TGTGCCAGCAGGAACTCTGGAAACACCATATATTTT,once,TRBV3-1/TRBV3-2,TRBJ1-3,.
CASSKGKVLNQPQHF,TGTGCCAGCAGCAAAGGGAAGGTCCTAAATCAGCCCCAGCATTTT,.,TRBV28,TRBJ1-5,.
CASSSRDRVKAFF,TGTGCCAGCAGTTCCCGGGACAGGGTAAAAGCTTTCTTT,.,TRBV6-5,TRBJ1-1,TRBD1
CASSEHTGRTYNEQFF,TGTGCCAGCAGTGAGCACACGGGTCGGACATACAATGAGCAGTTCTTC,.,TRBV6-1,TRBJ2-1,.
CASSFRDRGNSPLHF,TGTGCCAGCAGCTTCCGGGACAGGGGTAATTCACCCCTCCACTTT,.,TRBV5-6,TRBJ1-6,TRBD1
CSVDPQGKHGYTF,TGCAGCGTTGACCCGCAGGGGAAGCACGGCTACACCTTC,.,TRBV29-1,TRBJ1-2,.
CASSATGFPGNTIYF,TGTGCCAGTAGTGCGACAGGGTTCCCCGGAAACACCATATATTTT,.,TRBV19,TRBJ1-3,TRBD1
CASSQTGFGGRNTEAFF,TGTGCCAGCAGCCAGACCGGCTTTGGCGGACGGAACACTGAAGCTTTCTTT,.,TRBV4-2,TRBJ1-1,.
CASNPGQPMNTEAFF,TGTGCCAGCAACCCTGGACAGCCGATGAACACTGAAGCTTTCTTT,.,TRBV6-5,TRBJ1-1,.
CASSLVAGSRADTQYF,TGTGCCAGCAGCTTAGTGGCTGGAAGTAGAGCAGATACGCAGTATTTT,.,TRBV7-9,TRBJ2-3,.
CASSYVVRDGYTF,TGTGCCAGCAGTTATGTAGTACGGGATGGCTACACCTTC,.,TRBV6-5,TRBJ1-2,.
CASRATGAETQYF,TGTGCCAGCAGGGCGACAGGGGCCGAGACCCAGTACTTC,few,TRBV6-6,TRBJ2-5,TRBD1
CASRLGYSNQPQHF,TGCGCCAGCAGGTTGGGATATAGCAATCAGCCCCAGCATTTT,.,TRBV10-1,TRBJ1-5,.
CAISRTSPYEQYF,TGTGCCATCTCCCGGACTTCGCCATACGAGCAGTACTTC,once,TRBV28,TRBJ2-7,.
CASSGTGNTGELFF,TGTGCCAGTAGCGGGACAGGGAACACCGGGGAGCTGTTTTTT,.,TRBV19,TRBJ2-2,TRBD1
CASSKPWDRTGAEAFF,TGTGCCAGCAGCAAACCTTGGGACAGGACCGGGGCTGAAGCTTTCTTT,.,TRBV21-1,TRBJ1-1,.
CASSLGTRRTEAFF,TGTGCCAGCAGTTTAGGGACAAGAAGGACTGAAGCTTTCTTT,.,TRBV28,TRBJ1-1,.
CATSDGTWGETQYF,TGTGCCACCAGTGATGGGACCTGGGGAGAGACCCAGTACTTC,.,TRBV24-1,TRBJ2-5,.
CASSDLQGASTEAFF,TGTGCCAGCAGCGATCTACAGGGGGCAAGCACTGAAGCTTTCTTT,.,TRBV5-4,TRBJ1-1,TRBD1
CAWTRRDGYEQYF,TGTGCCTGGACCCGTCGGGACGGGTACGAGCAGTACTTC,.,TRBV30,TRBJ2-7,.
CASSYRQGISGYTF,TGTGCCAGCAGTTACCGTCAGGGGATCAGTGGCTACACCTTC,.,TRBV6-5,TRBJ1-2,.
CASGGFGNTIYF,TGTGCCAGCGGGGGTTTTGGAAACACCATATATTTT,.,TRBV28,TRBJ1-3,.
CASRRSRGNEKLFF,TGTGCCAGCAGAAGGTCGAGGGGTAATGAAAAACTGTTTTTT,.,TRBV28,TRBJ1-4,.
CASSSRLGGTDTQYF,TGTGCCAGCAGTTCCCGTCTTGGGGGCACAGATACGCAGTATTTT,once,TRBV6-5,TRBJ2-3,.
CASSRGGGGNTIYF,TGTGCCAGCAGTCGAGGGGGAGGTGGAAACACCATATATTTT,.,TRBV28,TRBJ1-3,.
CASSPSGPNYGYTF,TGTGCCAGCAGCCCTAGTGGGCCGAACTATGGCTACACCTTC,.,TRBV11-1,TRBJ1-2,.
CASTILRDRGIGELFF,TGTGCCAGCACCATCCTCCGGGACAGGGGAATCGGGGAGCTGTTTTTT,.,TRBV27,TRBJ2-2,TRBD1
CASRAEGNTIYF,TGTGCCAGTAGAGCTGAAGGAAACACCATATATTTT,.,TRBV19,TRBJ1-3,.
CASSGTSNTGELFF,TGTGCCAGCTCCGGGACTAGCAACACCGGGGAGCTGTTTTTT,.,TRBV18,TRBJ2-2,TRBD2
CASSLNPIGDTGELFF,TGCGCCAGCAGCTTGAACCCCATAGGGGACACCGGGGAGCTGTTTTTT,once,TRBV5-1,TRBJ2-2,.
CASSIRGHGNYGYTF,TGTGCCAGCAGCATAAGGGGGCACGGTAACTATGGCTACACCTTC,.,TRBV11-2,TRBJ1-2,TRBD1
CASSIGAGGTEAFF,TGTGCCAGTAGTATCGGGGCTGGGGGCACTGAAGCTTTCTTT,few,TRBV19,TRBJ1-1,.
CASRGSGQPQHF,TGTGCCAGCAGGGGTTCGGGTCAGCCCCAGCATTTT,.,TRBV6-5,TRBJ1-5,.
CASSIGTLPEKLFF,TGTGCCAGCAGTATCGGGACCCTCCCTGAAAAACTGTTTTTT,.,TRBV28,TRBJ1-4,.
CASRSHRGSNQPQHF,TGTGCCAGCCGCTCCCACAGGGGCAGCAATCAGCCCCAGCATTTT,.,TRBV6-5,TRBJ1-5,TRBD1
CASTMNRGSEKLFF,TGTGCCAGTACGATGAACAGGGGTAGCGAAAAACTGTTTTTT,.,TRBV19,TRBJ1-4,TRBD1
CATSDWDRGLGEQFF,TGTGCCACCAGTGATTGGGACAGGGGGCTCGGGGAGCAGTTCTTC,.,TRBV24-1,TRBJ2-1,TRBD1
CASSFERNEQFF,TGTGCCAGCAGCTTTGAACGGAATGAGCAGTTCTTC,.,TRBV5-4,TRBJ2-1,.
CASSPRMNTEAFF,TGTGCCAGCAGCCCTCGGATGAACACTGAAGCTTTCTTT,.,TRBV13,TRBJ1-1,.
CASSSSGQLSYNEQFF,TGTGCCAGTAGTTCATCGGGACAGCTTTCCTACAATGAGCAGTTCTTC,.,TRBV19,TRBJ2-1,TRBD1
CASYRGQGNTEAFF,TGTGCCAGCTATCGGGGACAGGGGAACACTGAAGCTTTCTTT,.,TRBV18,TRBJ1-1,TRBD1